This entry lists 27 T cell receptor beta chains sequenced from one sample in a study of shared clonotypes between healthy human individuals. Cells designated naive CD8 were CD45RO-negative and were positively selected for CCR7, with terminally differentiated effector memory CD45RA+ cells excluded. The table came from immunoSEQ multiplex PCR; TCRdb's copy has only in-frame clones and leaves some out. This table holds around 600,000 clones, approximately 95% found once. Sequencing used naive CD8+ T cells sorted from blood. Receptors were obtained from a woman younger than 45 in good health.

The chain recombines TRBV2 with TRBJ1-1; tentative D call: TRBD1 (5 bases). The V gene's germline CDR1 is SNHLY and CDR2 FYNNEI. V was clipped by 8 bases and J by 4 bases, with 14 bases between them. This CDR3 comprises 13 residues. The DNA of the CDR3 is TGTGCCAGCGCGTTGCAGGGAGGCACTGAAGCTTTCTTT. It codes for CASALQGGTEAFF.

V is TRBV6-6 and J is TRBJ2-7, with 11 bases identical to TRBD1. Germline CDR1 is MNHNY and CDR2 is SVGAGI (reference sequence). The CDR3 has 15 residues. V dropped 7 bases and J dropped 2; count of bases not matched to a gene: 7. The DNA for the CDR3 is TGTGCCAGCATCCTTGGACAGGGGGCCCCCTACGAGCAGTACTTC. Its translation: CASILGQGAPYEQYF.

The chain links TRBV25-1 to TRBJ2-7, with D tentatively TRBD1 (6 bases). CDR3 length: 14 residues. From germline, CDR1 is MGHDK and CDR2 SYGVNS. Trimming pared 9 bases from V and 3 bases from J, leaving 18 bases between. The CDR3 region has the DNA TGTGCCAGATCCACAGGGAATAACTACTACGAGCAGTACTTC. Protein: CARSTGNNYYEQYF.

The CDR3 DNA follows: TGTGCCAGCAGCCCGGACGGATGGGGCTCCTACGAGCAGTACTTC. Translation gives CASSPDGWGSYEQYF. The chain has TRBV14 and TRBJ2-7; D ambiguous. V lost 4 bases and J lost 0, with 13 bases in between. This CDR3 is built from 15 residues. Germline V CDR1 and CDR2: SGHDN, FVKESK.

The chain couples TRBV5-4 to TRBJ2-2, with a possible D match to TRBD2 (6 bases). CDR3 size: 12 residues. From germline, CDR1 is SGHNT and CDR2 YYREEE (reference sequence). Trimming cost V 4 bases and J 7 bases, with 8 bases left between them. The CDR3 protein is CASSVGGGELFF. CDR3 DNA: TGTGCCAGCAGCGTGGGGGGCGGGGAGCTGTTTTTT.

The J gene is TRBJ2-1, the V gene TRBV9, with 10 bases matching TRBD2. Trimming at V came to 0 bases and at J to 5 bases, leaving 5 bases not matched to a gene. Germline assignment: CDR1 SGDLS and CDR2 YYNGEE. The CDR3 consists of 16 residues. CDR3 protein: CASSVAVAGGNNEQFF. Written as DNA, the CDR3 is TGTGCCAGCAGCGTAGCGGTAGCGGGAGGCAACAATGAGCAGTTCTTC.

Note on this clone: At one end, the junction sequence differs from germline, possibly due to a read error. The chain links TRBV25-1 to TRBJ1-5, with D tentatively TRBD1 (5 bases). Germline loops: CDR1 MGHDK, CDR2 SYGVNS. This CDR3 region has 14 residues. CDR3 nucleotides: TGTGTCAGCAGTCATGGGGGTGGGAATCAGCCCCAGCATTTT. It is translated as CVSSHGGGNQPQHF.

V gene TRBV29-1 combines with J gene TRBJ2-1; the match to TRBD2 covers 10 bases. The CDR3 contains 14 residues. The germline gives CDR1 SQVTM, CDR2 ANQGSEA. V trimming: 3 bases; J trimming: 8 bases; junction bases outside the gene matches: 7. CDR3 bases: TGCAGCGTTGATTCGTCTAGCGGGAGAGATGAGCAGTTCTTC. Translating it yields CSVDSSSGRDEQFF.

The chain is built from TRBV29-1 and TRBJ2-5; maybe TRBD1 (6 bases). The assigned J gene may be wrong: the sequence end matches TRBJ2-7 better. The CDR3 has 13 residues. Germline V gene lookup returns CDR1 SQVTM and CDR2 ANQGSEA. CDR3 sequence reads: CSVRDKQTYEQYF. The CDR3 DNA reads TGCAGCGTCCGGGACAAACAGACCTACGAGCAGTACTTC.

Worth noting for this clone: Compared with germline, one end of the junction differs, possibly owing to a read error. The J gene is TRBJ2-7, the V gene TRBV7-2; D remains unclear. Germline-derived CDR1 and CDR2 are SGHTA and FQGNSA. The CDR3 spans 11 residues. The CDR3 protein is CASSLSDEQYF. CDR3 DNA: TGTGCCAGCAGCCTCTCCGACGAGCAGTACTTC.

The V and J genes are TRBV28 and TRBJ1-4; TRBD1 matches 7 bases. Germline values: CDR1 MDHEN, CDR2 SYDVKM. The length of the CDR3 is 13 residues. Trimming at V came to 6 bases and at J to 8 bases, leaving 6 bases not matched to a gene. The CDR3 nucleotides are TGTGCCAGCAGGGACAGGTTAGGAGAAAAACTGTTTTTT. It translates to CASRDRLGEKLFF.

This rearrangement joins TRBV2 to TRBJ1-5, with TRBD1 matching 7 bases. This CDR3 contains 11 residues. Per the germline V gene, CDR1 is SNHLY and CDR2 is FYNNEI. The V segment lost 2 bases and the J segment 13 bases; nucleotides outside the gene matches: 2. The CDR3 sequence: CASSELQGQHF. The CDR3 DNA is TGTGCCAGCAGTGAACTACAGGGGCAGCATTTT.

The genes are TRBV7-3 and TRBJ2-1, with D unclear. Germline V CDR1 and CDR2: SGHTA, FQGTGA. The CDR3 has 13 amino acids. Trimming cost V 4 bases and J 11 bases, with 15 bases left between them. CDR3 sequence reads: CASSSREPFKQFF. The CDR3 DNA sequence: TGTGCCAGCAGCTCTCGAGAGCCTTTTAAGCAGTTCTTC.

The gene calls are TRBV7-7 and TRBJ2-3; 10 positions match TRBD2. V shed 3 bases and J 7 bases; nucleotides not matched to a gene: 7. There are 15 residues in the CDR3. Germline CDR1 SSHAT, CDR2 FNYEAQ (reference sequence). CDR3 amino acids: CASSLGTSELNTQYF. The DNA for the CDR3 is TGTGCCAGCAGCTTGGGGACTAGCGAACTAAATACGCAGTATTTT.

A word on this clone: Other DNA sequences within the sample encode an identical CDR3. This chain uses TRBV30 with TRBJ1-1, with D possibly TRBD1 on 5 matching bases. The CDR3 has 13 residues. Germline CDR1 and CDR2: GTSNPN and SVGIG (reference sequence). Trimming removed 0 bases at V and 4 bases at J, with 9 bases between. The CDR3, as DNA: TGTGCCTGGAGTGTTTGGGGGGGCACTGAAGCTTTCTTT. Translated, it gives CAWSVWGGTEAFF.

The chain couples TRBV6-5 to TRBJ1-1; the D gene is possibly TRBD1 (6 bases). Germline V lookup: CDR1 MNHEY, CDR2 SVGAGI. This CDR3 is 13 amino acids long. Between the trimmed V and J ends, which lost 5 bases and 3 bases, there was a span of 10 bases. The CDR3 DNA follows: TGTGCCAGCAGTCAGCAGGGGTACACTGAAGCTTTCTTT. Protein sequence: CASSQQGYTEAFF.

V is TRBV13 and J is TRBJ2-7, with 13 bases matching TRBD2. This CDR3 is 16 amino acids long. Germline assignment: CDR1 PRHDT and CDR2 FYEKMQ (reference sequence). The ends lost 4 bases at V and 4 bases at J; junction bases unmatched: 7. The DNA of the CDR3 is TGTGCCAGCAGCTCCACGACTAGCGGGAGGCAGTACGAGCAGTACTTC. It encodes CASSSTTSGRQYEQYF.

This chain uses TRBV7-2 with TRBJ2-7; 12 bases map to TRBD2. This CDR3 spans 16 amino acids. With 3 bases clipped from V and 2 bases from J, the junction kept 5 bases outside the gene matches. CDR1 is SGHTA and CDR2 is FQGNSA in the germline V gene. CDR3 bases: TGTGCCAGCAGCTTTGGGACTAGCGGGCTAACCTACGAGCAGTACTTC. The encoded protein is CASSFGTSGLTYEQYF.

V and J are TRBV4-1 and TRBJ1-2; D is perhaps TRBD1 (5 bases). The V end lost 2 bases, the J end lost 4 bases, and 14 bases lay between the germline ends. Germline V gives CDR1 MGHRA, CDR2 YSYEKL. The CDR3 is made up of 15 amino acids. The DNA for the CDR3 is TGCGCCAGCAGCCAATGGGGGGGGGTGAGCTATGGCTACACCTTC. Protein: CASSQWGGVSYGYTF.

This clone was picked up one time. The chain is built from TRBV13 and TRBJ2-5; possibly TRBD1 or TRBD2 for D (5 bases each). CDR1 PRHDT and CDR2 FYEKMQ come from the germline V gene (reference sequence). CDR3 length: 14 amino acids. V lost 5 bases, J lost 1 base, and 11 bases lay in between. CDR3 sequence (DNA): TGTGCCAGCAGCCTCAGGGACGGCCAAGAGACCCAGTACTTC. Translating gives CASSLRDGQETQYF.

This clone is a singleton in its sample. The genes are TRBV4-2 and TRBJ1-3; D is ambiguous. Per germline, CDR1 LGHNA and CDR2 YNFKEQ. V was shortened by 1 base and J by 0 bases, with 4 bases between the two germline ends. There are 14 residues in the CDR3. DNA of the CDR3: TGTGCCAGCAGCCAAGCCGACTCTGGAAACACCATATATTTT. Translating gives CASSQADSGNTIYF.

This clone was counted once. V gene TRBV5-4 combines with J gene TRBJ2-3; D might be TRBD2 (5 bases). This CDR3 is built from 15 residues. Germline V CDR1 and CDR2: SGHNT, YYREEE (reference sequence). The V and J ends lost 0 bases and 4 bases respectively, with 12 bases between them. In DNA form, the CDR3 reads TGTGCCAGCAGCTTGGGGGCGGGCCCCCCAGATACGCAGTATTTT. This translates into CASSLGAGPPDTQYF.

This rearrangement joins TRBV7-6 to TRBJ2-7; maybe TRBD1 (6 bases). V was trimmed by 4 bases and J by 6 bases, leaving 13 bases between them. The CDR3 is 13 amino acids. The V gene's germline CDR1 is SGHVS and CDR2 FNYEAQ. The CDR3 DNA follows: TGTGCCAGCAGCTCGCAAGGGGGAAGCGAGCAGTACTTC. Protein: CASSSQGGSEQYF.

The chain employs TRBV5-1 and TRBJ2-1, with 7 bases lining up with TRBD2. The junction had 7 bases not matched to a gene; V was cut back by 1 base and J by 0 bases. The CDR3 runs to 17 residues. Germline CDR1 SGHRS, CDR2 YFSETQ. The chain's CDR3 is CASSLSVAGSSYNEQFF. CDR3 nucleotides: TGCGCCAGCAGCTTGTCGGTAGCGGGTAGCTCCTACAATGAGCAGTTCTTC.

The chain couples TRBV27 to TRBJ2-7; 9 nucleotides line up with TRBD1. The germline gives CDR1 MNHEY, CDR2 SMNVEV (reference sequence). J gave up 4 bases and V 3 bases, and 7 bases lay outside the gene matches. CDR3 length equals 15 residues. CDR3 nucleotide sequence: TGTGCCAGCAGTTTGGGGACAGGGCCTTTGTACGAGCAGTACTTC. This translates into CASSLGTGPLYEQYF.

The chain carries TRBV28 and TRBJ2-5; maybe TRBD1 (6 bases). The closer fit of TRBJ2-7 to the DNA end suggests the J call may be wrong. The CDR3 is 15 residues long. Germline loops: CDR1 MDHEN, CDR2 SYDVKM. The DNA for the CDR3 is TGTGCCAGCAGCCCTTACCCAGGGGCACTCCACGAGCAGTACTTC. Its translation: CASSPYPGALHEQYF.

J is TRBJ1-4 and V is TRBV2, with TRBD1 identical over 7 bases. Germline-derived CDR1 and CDR2 are SNHLY and FYNNEI. The junction had 10 bases not matched to a gene; V was cut back by 3 bases and J by 6 bases. The CDR3 spans 16 residues. The CDR3 region has the DNA TGTGCCAGCAGTGACCCCTCAGACAGGGTCGATGAAAAACTGTTTTTT. Its protein is CASSDPSDRVDEKLFF. The full variable domain, its missing parts supplied by reference TRBV2 and TRBJ1-4, is EPEVTQTPSHQVTQMGQEVILRCVPISNHLYFYWYRQILGQKVEFLVSFYNNEISEKSEIFDDQFSVERPDGSNFTLKIRSTKLEDSAMYFCASSDPSDRVDEKLFFGSGTQLSVL.